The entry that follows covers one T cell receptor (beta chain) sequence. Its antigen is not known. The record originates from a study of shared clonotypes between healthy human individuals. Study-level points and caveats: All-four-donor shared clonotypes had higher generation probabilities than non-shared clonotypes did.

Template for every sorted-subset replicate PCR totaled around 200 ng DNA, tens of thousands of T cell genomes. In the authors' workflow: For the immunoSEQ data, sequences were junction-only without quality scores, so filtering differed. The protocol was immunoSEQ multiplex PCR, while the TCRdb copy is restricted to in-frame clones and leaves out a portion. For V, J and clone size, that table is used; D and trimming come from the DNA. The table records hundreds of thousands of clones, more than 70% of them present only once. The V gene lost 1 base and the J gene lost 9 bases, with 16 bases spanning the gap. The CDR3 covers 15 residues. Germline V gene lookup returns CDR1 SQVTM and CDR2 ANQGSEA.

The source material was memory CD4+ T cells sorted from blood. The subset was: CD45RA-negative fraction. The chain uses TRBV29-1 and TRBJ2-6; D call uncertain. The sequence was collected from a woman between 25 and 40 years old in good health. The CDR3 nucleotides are TGCAGCGTTGAAGCCGCCGCCGGGTTGCACAACGTCCTGACTTTC. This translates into CSVEAAAGLHNVLTF.